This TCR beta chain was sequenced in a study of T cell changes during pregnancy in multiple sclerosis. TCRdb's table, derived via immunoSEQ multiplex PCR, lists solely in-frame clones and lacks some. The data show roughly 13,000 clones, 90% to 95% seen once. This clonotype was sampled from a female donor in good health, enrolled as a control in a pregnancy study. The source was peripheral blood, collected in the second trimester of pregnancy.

The DNA of the CDR3 is TGCAGCGTGTACTCTGGGGCCAACGTCCTGACTTTC. It translates to CSVYSGANVLTF. The chain combines TRBV29-1 with TRBJ2-6; D is uncertain. Germline V gene sequence: CDR1 SQVTM, CDR2 ANQGSEA. V lost 6 bases and J lost 0, with 3 bases in between. CDR3 length: 12 amino acids.